Below are 20 T cell receptor beta chains sequenced from a single sample in a study of shared clonotypes between healthy human individuals. Sequenced by immunoSEQ multiplex PCR; TCRdb stores in-frame clones only, minus some. The top ten hold roughly 13% of the sample, which has about 490,000 clones, roughly 80% seen once. The specimen was PBMCs. The receptors were gathered from a woman in her forties in good health. Some clones in this sample may be carry-over from other donors' samples.

The genes are TRBV27 and TRBJ2-7; 9 bases are shared with TRBD1. This CDR3 region has 15 residues. Germline CDR1 MNHEY, CDR2 SMNVEV (reference sequence). Losses at the gene ends were 0 bases for V and 4 bases for J; bases not matched to a gene: 4. CDR3 nucleotides: TGTGCCAGCAGTTTATCGGGACAGGGCCCTTACGAGCAGTACTTC. Protein sequence: CASSLSGQGPYEQYF.

Concerning this clone: This likely reflects a read error, since a far larger clone is one base away. The identical CDR3 is also encoded by other nucleotide sequences in the sample. The rearrangement uses TRBV28 and TRBJ2-7; D remains unclear. V was pared by 5 bases and J by 1 base, with 9 bases between. Germline V gene data show CDR1 as MDHEN and CDR2 as SYDVKM. There are 13 residues in the CDR3. DNA for the CDR3: TGTGCCAGCAGTCAAGCTGGATCCTACGAGCAGTACTTC. Amino acid sequence: CASSQAGSYEQYF. The complete variable domain, with remaining parts taken from reference TRBV28 and TRBJ2-7, reads DVKVTQSSRYLVKRTGEKVFLECVQDMDHENMFWYRQDPGLGLRLIYFSYDVKMKEKGDIPEGYSVSREKKERFSLILESASTNQTSMYLCASSQAGSYEQYFGPGTRLTVT.

This clone was observed a single time. One junction end disagrees with the germline gene, perhaps due to a read error. The rearrangement joins TRBV10-2 to TRBJ1-2, with 8 nucleotides matching TRBD1. Germline CDR1 and CDR2: WSHSY and SAAADI. The CDR3 spans 13 residues. The CDR3 region has the DNA TGCGCCAGCAGCCTACAGGGGGACTATGGCCACACCTTC. It translates to CASSLQGDYGHTF.

This clone was detected once. The V call is TRBV18, the J call TRBJ2-1; 10 nucleotides match TRBD2. V lost 3 bases, J lost 3 bases, and 5 bases stayed unmatched. Germline V gene lookup returns CDR1 KGHSH and CDR2 LQKENI. This CDR3 has 16 amino acids. CDR3 nucleotides: TGTGCCAGCTCACCCATAGCGGGAGGAAACTACAATGAGCAGTTCTTC. This codes for CASSPIAGGNYNEQFF.

The count of this clone is one. A far larger clone differs by one base, so this is likely a read error. The rearrangement uses TRBV7-2 and TRBJ1-1; a weak D match, TRBD1 (5 bases). CDR1 SGHTA and CDR2 FQGNSA come from the germline V gene. The CDR3 runs 15 residues. CDR3 in amino acids: CACSSTGTGRTEAFF. The CDR3 DNA reads TGTGCCTGCAGCTCGACCGGGACCGGGAGGACTGAAGCTTTCTTT.

The CDR3 region is CASSYGTGNAYEQYF. As DNA, the CDR3 is TGTGCCAGCAGCTATGGGACAGGGAACGCCTACGAGCAGTACTTC. This chain uses TRBV5-4 with TRBJ2-7, with 9 bases matching TRBD1. This CDR3 contains 15 residues. The V gene's germline CDR1 is SGHNT and CDR2 YYREEE (reference sequence). After removal of 3 bases from V and 2 bases from J, the junction contained 6 bases not matched to a gene.

The chain carries TRBV19 and TRBJ2-1; no firm D call. With 7 bases removed from V and 4 bases from J, the gap between germline ends came to 11 bases. Germline V gene lookup returns CDR1 LNHDA and CDR2 SQIVND (reference sequence). The CDR3 spans 13 residues. The CDR3 loop reads CASTLSSYNEQFF. DNA of the CDR3: TGTGCCAGTACCCTTAGCTCGTACAATGAGCAGTTCTTC.

This chain connects TRBV10-2 to TRBJ2-7, with 8 bases aligning to TRBD2. J was trimmed by 0 bases and V by 3 bases; bases with no gene match: 4. Germline V gene lookup returns CDR1 WSHSY and CDR2 SAAADI. The CDR3 has 15 amino acids. This CDR3 is CASSDGGRSSYEQYF. DNA for the CDR3: TGCGCCAGCAGTGATGGCGGGAGGAGCTCCTACGAGCAGTACTTC.

The DNA for the CDR3 is TGTGCCAGCAGCCGGGGGGCTCACGACGGGGCCAACGTCCTGACTTTC. Translation gives CASSRGAHDGANVLTF. The V call is TRBV7-9, the J call TRBJ2-6, with a weak D call TRBD2 (7 bases). The germline CDR1 and CDR2 sequences are SEHNR and FQNEAQ (reference sequence). V lost 5 bases and J 4 bases, leaving 15 bases between the germline ends. The CDR3 sequence is 16 residues long. Full variable domain (outside the CDR3, taken from reference TRBV7-9 and TRBJ2-6): DTGVSQNPRHKITKRGQNVTFRCDPISEHNRLYWYRQTLGQGPEFLTYFQNEAQLEKSRLLSDRFSAERPKGSFSTLEIQRTEQGDSAMYLCASSRGAHDGANVLTFGAGSRLTVL.

The chain links TRBV18 to TRBJ2-7, with TRBD2 matching over 7 bases. This CDR3 comprises 15 residues. Per germline, CDR1 KGHSH and CDR2 LQKENI. The junction had 7 bases not matched to a gene; V was cut back by 0 bases and J by 5 bases. The chain's CDR3 is CASSPPSSGSHEQYF. In nucleotides, the CDR3 is TGTGCCAGCTCACCACCGTCTAGCGGTAGCCACGAGCAGTACTTC.

The V call is TRBV5-1, the J call TRBJ2-6, with 7 bases lining up with TRBD2. Germline CDR1 reads SGHRS; CDR2 reads YFSETQ. Trimming cost V 4 bases and J 0 bases; bases outside gene matches: 13. This CDR3 is built from 19 residues. CDR3 sequence reads: CASSLRSRGESSGANVLTF. In DNA form, the CDR3 reads TGCGCCAGCAGCCTGCGTTCCCGGGGGGAAAGCTCTGGGGCCAACGTCCTGACTTTC. The entire variable domain, with the rest obtained from reference TRBV5-1 and TRBJ2-6, is as follows: KAGVTQTPRYLIKTRGQQVTLSCSPISGHRSVSWYQQTPGQGLQFLFEYFSETQRNKGNFPGRFSGRQFSNSRSEMNVSTLELGDSALYLCASSLRSRGESSGANVLTFGAGSRLTVL.

A single count supports this clone. A read error is the likely source, as a far larger clone sits one nucleotide away. The V call is TRBV5-1, the J call TRBJ2-5; TRBD1 aligns across 7 bases. Germline lookup yields CDR1 SGHRS and CDR2 YFSETQ. The ends lost 3 bases at V and 2 bases at J; junction bases unmatched: 4. The CDR3 loop spans 14 amino acids. The CDR3 loop is CASSSATGQETQYF. In DNA, the CDR3 is TGCGCCAGCAGCTCGGCGACAGGGCAAGAGACCCAGTACTTC.

This clone has ten or more counts. The same CDR3 can be traced to other DNA sequences in this sample. The rearrangement uses TRBV11-2 and TRBJ1-4; 7 nucleotides agree with TRBD1. This CDR3 is built from 15 residues. Looked up from germline, CDR1 is SGHAT and CDR2 is FQNNGV. V trimming: 2 bases; J trimming: 5 bases; junction bases outside the gene matches: 5. This CDR3 is CASSLNRGANEKLFF. The CDR3 DNA follows: TGTGCCAGCAGCTTAAACAGGGGCGCAAATGAAAAACTGTTTTTT.

This chain uses TRBV6-1 with TRBJ2-7; unclear D gene. CDR3 size: 12 residues. Trimming cost V 7 bases and J 4 bases, with 11 bases left between them. Germline-derived CDR1 and CDR2 are MNHNS and SASEGT. The CDR3 region is CASTPRRYEQYF. The DNA for the CDR3 is TGTGCCAGCACCCCCCGCCGTTACGAGCAGTACTTC.

The chain's CDR3 is CASSLWQGHGYTF. The CDR3 DNA reads TGTGCCAGCAGCTTATGGCAGGGCCATGGCTACACCTTC. The rearrangement joins TRBV7-8 to TRBJ1-2; D is perhaps TRBD1 (5 bases). Germline V gene lookup returns CDR1 SGHVS and CDR2 FQNEAQ. The CDR3 is 13 residues long. V lost 2 bases, J lost 6 bases, and 10 bases lay in between.

This clone came up a few times. CDR3 DNA: TGTGCCAGCAGTAGGGTGATAGACAGGAGAGCCAAAAACATTCAGTACTTC. This sequence encodes CASSRVIDRRAKNIQYF. V usage is TRBV28 and J usage is TRBJ2-4; D perhaps matches TRBD1 (6 bases). The germline CDR1 and CDR2 sequences are MDHEN and SYDVKM. Trimming took 5 bases from V and 0 from J, leaving 17 bases between them. This CDR3 contains 17 residues.

This clone has just one count. Compared with germline, one end of the junction differs, possibly owing to a read error. The V gene is TRBV2, the J gene TRBJ1-1; 9 bases fit TRBD1. The CDR3 contains 13 residues. The germline V gene has CDR1 SNHLY and CDR2 FYNNEI. The CDR3 loop reads CASRADRGYEALF. CDR3 DNA sequence: TGTGCCAGCAGGGCGGACAGGGGCTATGAAGCTCTCTTT.

The chain links TRBV6-5 to TRBJ2-1; no reliable D call. CDR1 and CDR2 (germline): MNHEY, SVGAGI. The V end lost 0 bases, the J end lost 7 bases, and 10 bases lay between the germline ends. The CDR3 spans 14 residues. This CDR3 is CASSYSSSRNEQFF. DNA for the CDR3: TGTGCCAGCAGTTACTCCTCTAGTAGGAATGAGCAGTTCTTC.

V usage is TRBV5-1 and J usage is TRBJ2-2; the match to TRBD2 covers 8 bases. The ends lost 1 base at V and 7 bases at J; junction bases unmatched: 12. Germline V gene data show CDR1 as SGHRS and CDR2 as YFSETQ. The CDR3 length is 17 residues. The DNA of the CDR3 is TGCGCCAGCAGCTTGTTAGCGGGATCGCAAGATGGCGGGGAGCTGTTTTTT. It is translated as CASSLLAGSQDGGELFF.

Details on this clone: This sequence is one base from a far larger clone and is likely a read error. The chain recombines TRBV6-5 with TRBJ1-4; D is uncertain. There are 14 residues in the CDR3. Germline CDR1 reads MNHEY; CDR2 reads SVGAGI. The CDR3 loop is CASSLGWTNEKLSF. CDR3 in DNA: TGTGCCAGCAGTCTCGGTTGGACTAATGAAAAACTGTCTTTT.